Each of the 22 T cell receptor beta chains below was sequenced from the same sample in a study of CD8 T cells in Susac syndrome. RNA totalling about 0.45 to 1 ug underwent reverse transcription with random hexamers. TCRdb called the immunoSEQ multiplex PCR reads again in MiXCR, with one record for every CDR3 protein. There are a few hundred thousand distinct CDR3 sequences in the sample; 92% occur only once, and 0.065% lies in the top ten. The material sequenced was CD4+ T cells from PBMCs. These receptors were obtained from a human donor with multiple sclerosis.

This clonotype was found once. The chain employs TRBV27 and TRBJ2-7; D ambiguous. The germline V and J ends were trimmed by 5 bases and 3 bases, with 26 bases remaining between them. Looked up from germline, CDR1 is MNHEY and CDR2 is SMNVEV (reference sequence). This CDR3 spans 18 amino acids. CDR3 DNA: TGTGCCAGCAGTCCCCTCGGGCTCAGATCAGCAGAATACTACGAGCAGTACTTC. It codes for CASSPLGLRSAEYYEQYF.

This clonotype was picked up one time. The chain links TRBV2 to TRBJ2-1, with TRBD2 identical over 12 bases. With 4 bases clipped from V and 1 base from J, the junction kept 2 bases outside the gene matches. The germline V gene has CDR1 SNHLY and CDR2 FYNNEI. The CDR3 runs to 16 residues. CDR3 sequence (DNA): TGTGCCAGCAGTGGGACTAGCGGGGTGTCCTACAATGAGCAGTTCTTC. Its translation: CASSGTSGVSYNEQFF.

Points on this clonotype: A read error may account for a junction end that differs from germline. The V call is TRBV27, the J call TRBJ2-1; maybe TRBD2 (7 bases). CDR3 length equals 14 residues. Germline CDR1 MNHEY, CDR2 SMNVEV (reference sequence). The CDR3 bases are TGTGCCAGCAGTCCCCCCAGGGCGGGGGCGGCTCCGCTCTTC. As protein: CASSPPRAGAAPLF.

The CDR3 sequence: CASSPRYLGPAQETQYF. The DNA of the CDR3 is TGTGCCAGCAGCCCCCGCTACCTGGGCCCTGCCCAAGAGACCCAGTACTTC. This chain uses TRBV7-9 with TRBJ2-5; D uncertain. This CDR3 is 17 amino acids long. Deletions cut 5 bases from V and 1 base from J, with 20 bases between. From germline, CDR1 is SEHNR and CDR2 FQNEAQ (reference sequence).

The chain has TRBV2 and TRBJ1-1; D is ambiguous. This CDR3 contains 14 residues. The germline V and J ends were trimmed by 4 bases and 0 bases, with 9 bases remaining between them. Germline CDR1 and CDR2: SNHLY and FYNNEI. This CDR3 reads CASSGSTLNTEAFF. DNA of the CDR3: TGTGCCAGCAGTGGCAGCACTTTGAACACTGAAGCTTTCTTT.

This clonotype was seen just once. The genes are TRBV2 and TRBJ2-7; 8 bases fit TRBD1. This CDR3 contains 15 residues. Trimming took 8 bases from V and 1 from J; bases not matched to a gene: 10. Germline-derived CDR1 and CDR2 are SNHLY and FYNNEI. The CDR3: CASQDLRTGSYEQYF. The CDR3 coding sequence is TGTGCCAGCCAGGACCTACGGACAGGGTCCTACGAGCAGTACTTC.

The chain links TRBV20-1 to TRBJ2-3, with TRBD2 matching over 7 bases. The V gene's germline CDR1 is DFQATT and CDR2 SNEGSKA (reference sequence). The CDR3 runs 13 residues. The ends lost 6 bases at V and 3 bases at J; junction bases unmatched: 6. Written as DNA, the CDR3 is TGCAGTGCGAGCGGGGCCGAGACAGATACGCAGTATTTT. Its translation: CSASGAETDTQYF.

The chain recombines TRBV12-3 or TRBV12-4 with TRBJ2-3; tentatively, D is TRBD2 (5 bases). V was pared by 6 bases and J by 0 bases, with 10 bases between. The CDR3 contains 14 residues. CDR3 sequence reads: CASSSGISTDTQYF. The CDR3 bases are TGTGCCAGCAGCTCCGGGATAAGCACAGATACGCAGTATTTT.

A note on this clonotype: The germline gene is not matched at one end of the junction; a read error may be the cause. V gene TRBV7-8 combines with J gene TRBJ2-7, with 7 bases lining up with TRBD2. Per the germline V gene, CDR1 is SGHVS and CDR2 is FQNEAQ. The length of the CDR3 is 16 residues. DNA of the CDR3: TGTGCCAGCAGCTTAAGGTTGTCACTAGCGATCGGGGAGCGGTACTTC. It is translated as CASSLRLSLAIGERYF.

The chain links TRBV24-1 to TRBJ2-1, with a possible D match to TRBD2 (6 bases). Between the trimmed V and J ends, which lost 4 bases and 4 bases, there was a span of 22 bases. The CDR3 is made up of 18 amino acids. Germline lookup yields CDR1 KGHDR and CDR2 SFDVKD. In DNA, the CDR3 is TGTGCCACCAGTGACCCATCAGGATTGGGACGGGAGTACAATGAGCAGTTCTTC. Translated: CATSDPSGLGREYNEQFF.

CDR3 sequence (DNA): TGTGCCAGCAGCCAATGGGGGGGCACTGAAGCTTTCTTT. Its translation: CASSQWGGTEAFF. The V gene is TRBV3-1, the J gene TRBJ1-1, with D perhaps matching TRBD1 (5 bases). Looked up from germline, CDR1 is LGHDT and CDR2 is YNNKEL (reference sequence). V was shortened by 2 bases and J by 4 bases, with 8 bases between the two germline ends. CDR3 length: 13 residues.

This rearrangement joins TRBV5-1 to TRBJ2-1, with a weak D call TRBD1 (6 bases). V shed 4 bases and J shed 6 bases, with 23 bases lying between them. CDR1 SGHRS and CDR2 YFSETQ come from the germline V gene. This CDR3 contains 17 residues. CDR3 in amino acids: CASSRGFFRGPLNEQFF. CDR3 bases: TGCGCCAGCAGCCGTGGGTTTTTCAGGGGCCCCCTCAATGAGCAGTTCTTC. Looking up the rest from reference TRBV5-1 and TRBJ2-1 gives the full variable domain: KAGVTQTPRYLIKTRGQQVTLSCSPISGHRSVSWYQQTPGQGLQFLFEYFSETQRNKGNFPGRFSGRQFSNSRSEMNVSTLELGDSALYLCASSRGFFRGPLNEQFFGPGTRLTVL.

A single count supports this clonotype. The genes are TRBV20-1 and TRBJ2-1; TRBD2 aligns across 10 bases. CDR3 length equals 16 residues. CDR1 DFQATT and CDR2 SNEGSKA come from the germline V gene (reference sequence). The trim removed 3 bases at V and 0 bases at J, leaving 5 bases unmatched. CDR3 nucleotide sequence: TGCAGTGCTAGTAAGGCTAGCGGGAGCTCCTACAATGAGCAGTTCTTC. Translating it yields CSASKASGSSYNEQFF.

The V call is TRBV12-3 or TRBV12-4, the J call TRBJ1-2, with TRBD1 as a possible D gene (6 bases). There are 14 residues in the CDR3. V lost 4 bases to trimming and J lost 4 bases, with 13 bases between them. In DNA, the CDR3 is TGTGCCAGCAGTTGGATTGGGGGCGGCTATGGCTACACCTTC. The encoded protein is CASSWIGGGYGYTF.

This chain connects TRBV4-1 to TRBJ2-1, with 12 bases identical to TRBD2. With 1 base clipped from V and 2 bases from J, the junction kept 9 bases outside the gene matches. Germline V CDR1 and CDR2: MGHRA, YSYEKL. The CDR3 is 19 amino acids. CDR3 loop: CASSQGLAGVLRTYNEQFF. The CDR3 DNA reads TGCGCCAGCAGCCAAGGACTAGCGGGAGTTCTCCGGACCTACAATGAGCAGTTCTTC.

This CDR3 is CAWSASRLGTEAFF. CDR3 nucleotide sequence: TGTGCCTGGAGTGCGAGTCGGCTGGGCACTGAAGCTTTCTTT. This chain connects TRBV30 to TRBJ1-1; D remains unclear. The CDR3 has 14 amino acids. Per the germline V gene, CDR1 is GTSNPN and CDR2 is SVGIG (reference sequence). Trimming cost V 1 base and J 4 bases, with 13 bases left between them.

V gene TRBV12-3 or TRBV12-4 combines with J gene TRBJ1-2; D not certain. CDR3 length: 12 amino acids. V was cut by 6 bases and J by 4 bases, with 9 bases left in between. The CDR3 loop is CASRRAVYGYTF. The CDR3, as DNA: TGTGCCAGCAGACGAGCGGTCTATGGCTACACCTTC.

V usage is TRBV18 and J usage is TRBJ2-7, with 8 bases identical to TRBD2. This CDR3 is built from 15 residues. Germline-derived CDR1 and CDR2 are KGHSH and LQKENI. V was pared by 2 bases and J by 7 bases, with 10 bases of the junction left unmatched. CDR3 protein: CASSPSASGGFEQYF. CDR3 bases: TGTGCCAGCTCACCAAGTGCATCGGGGGGGTTTGAGCAGTACTTC.

The chain uses TRBV5-1 and TRBJ1-2; D not resolved. Trimming removed 5 bases at V and 8 bases at J, with 16 bases between. Germline-derived CDR1 and CDR2 are SGHRS and YFSETQ. The length of the CDR3 is 13 residues. The CDR3 DNA is TGCGCCAGCAGAACCGATCGGGGTGACGGCTACACCTTC. This codes for CASRTDRGDGYTF.

The V call is TRBV20-1, the J call TRBJ2-1; D remains unclear. The CDR3 totals 13 residues. Germline values: CDR1 DFQATT, CDR2 SNEGSKA (reference sequence). This chain's CDR3 is CSCGQDLRDEQFF. The CDR3 coding sequence is TGCAGCTGTGGGCAGGACCTTCGGGATGAGCAGTTCTTC.

The count of this clonotype is one. The genes are TRBV20-1 and TRBJ1-2; the D gene is possibly TRBD1 (5 bases). Germline V gene data show CDR1 as DFQATT and CDR2 as SNEGSKA (reference sequence). This CDR3 has 13 residues. Deletions cut 7 bases from V and 8 bases from J, with 20 bases between. CDR3: CSGLGGRLGGYTF. CDR3 DNA sequence: TGCAGTGGGCTGGGGGGTCGGCTTGGCGGCTACACCTTC.

The chain couples TRBV19 to TRBJ2-2; D might be TRBD1 (6 bases). The germline CDR1 and CDR2 sequences are LNHDA and SQIVND (reference sequence). CDR3 size: 16 residues. The ends were cut back, 3 bases at V and 1 base at J, with 12 bases in the middle. This chain's CDR3 is CASSIDGQLNTGELFF. The CDR3 DNA reads TGTGCCAGTAGTATTGATGGACAGCTGAACACCGGGGAGCTGTTTTTT.